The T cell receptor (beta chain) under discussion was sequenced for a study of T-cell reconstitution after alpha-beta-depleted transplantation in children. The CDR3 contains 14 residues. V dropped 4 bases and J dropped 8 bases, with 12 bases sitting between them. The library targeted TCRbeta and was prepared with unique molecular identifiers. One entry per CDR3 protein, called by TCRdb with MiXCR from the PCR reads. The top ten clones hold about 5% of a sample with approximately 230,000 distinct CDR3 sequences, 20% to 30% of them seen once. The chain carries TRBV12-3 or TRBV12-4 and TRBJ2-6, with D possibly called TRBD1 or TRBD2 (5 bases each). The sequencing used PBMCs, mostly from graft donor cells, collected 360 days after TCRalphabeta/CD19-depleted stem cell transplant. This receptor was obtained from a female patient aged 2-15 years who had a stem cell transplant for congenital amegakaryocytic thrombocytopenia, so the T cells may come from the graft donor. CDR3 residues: CASSSHGTPNVLTF. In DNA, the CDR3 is TGTGCCAGCAGTTCACACGGGACCCCCAACGTCCTGACTTTC.